This TCR beta chain was retrieved from a study of blood T cell repertoires in COVID-19. Study context: COVID-19 samples collected from the United States, Italy and Spain covered acute and convalescent phases. From T cells, B-cell-depleted T cells, or PBMCs came the material, which was cDNA or gDNA.

Participants came from fewer than 25 US areas, aged about 18 to 100 years. The germline V and J ends were trimmed by 4 bases and 4 bases, with 19 bases remaining between them. CDR1 and CDR2 (germline): GTSNPN, SVGIG (reference sequence). The CDR3 is 15 amino acids. Methods used by the authors: The assay estimated nucleated cells by amplifying reference gene primers. Produced via immunoSEQ multiplex PCR; TCRdb's table is partial and in-frame only. V and J calls and clone size are those listed in that table; D and trimming were worked out from the DNA. This table holds under 200,000 clones, around nine tenths found once.

V is TRBV30 and J is TRBJ1-1, with D perhaps matching TRBD1 (6 bases). The sequenced material came from PBMCs or T cells enriched from blood (not recorded which). This receptor was identified in a woman between 45 and 65 years old who had recovered from COVID-19. CDR3 bases: TGTGCCTGGATCTCGGGGACAAAAAAACGCACTGAAGCTTTCTTT. This translates into CAWISGTKKRTEAFF.